A selection of T cell receptor beta chains follows, all from one sample in a study of beta chain features in type 1 diabetes. Clones were read by immunoSEQ multiplex PCR, and TCRdb kept only the in-frame ones, dropping some. Seen here are 900,000 or so clones, roughly 16% observed once, and the top ten hold 0.02% to 0.03%. Sequenced: naive CD4+ T cells from blood. The receptors derive from a woman in her late teens or twenties in good health. Both conserved end residues are trimmed from each CDR3.

v_call	j_call	cdr3_aa
TRBV9	TRBJ2-2	ASSVGWLAPNGELF
TRBV28	TRBJ1-2	ASSFARGGPNGYT
TRBV19	TRBJ2-2	ASMSGGLWVTGELF
TRBV6-6	TRBJ1-1	ASSYGSPFTEAF
TRBV4-3	TRBJ1-2	ASSQSGGDYGYT
TRBV18	TRBJ2-7	ASSPAGTGGSHEQY
TRBV2	TRBJ2-7	ASSFEGFSYEQY
TRBV4-2	TRBJ1-2	ASSQGLSVDYGYT
TRBV27	TRBJ2-7	ASSYSRNSYEQY
TRBV7-2	TRBJ2-1	ASTSYRYNEQF
TRBV7-2	TRBJ2-5	ASSKTSGRLWETQY
TRBV2	TRBJ2-3	ASSEQGRWDTQY
TRBV18	TRBJ1-2	ASSPGQPNYGYT
TRBV19	TRBJ2-2	ASSRASGANTGELF
TRBV10-3	TRBJ2-1	AISESMTPNGEQF
TRBV27	TRBJ1-4	ASSSGQFVWKLF
TRBV5-1	TRBJ1-3	ASSLGMGSNSGNTIY
TRBV9	TRBJ2-6	ASSAARSGPYSGANVLT
TRBV7-9	TRBJ2-3	ASSSGGGTDTQY
TRBV20-1	TRBJ2-7	MTGKTYEQY
TRBV11-1	TRBJ2-1	ASSLAGTSGRNEQF
TRBV28	TRBJ1-5	ASSNRRPQH
TRBV9	TRBJ2-1	ASSADLDYNEQF
TRBV5-1	TRBJ2-3	ASSFGSGNADTQY
TRBV7-3	TRBJ2-3	ASSLLPRNTDTQY
TRBV6-6	TRBJ2-6	ASSHRVSGANVLT
TRBV25-1	TRBJ1-2	ASSPGANYGYT
TRBV7-8	TRBJ2-7	ASSLARREAGGYEQY
TRBV7-3	TRBJ2-1	ASSLTRLVGLDNEQF
TRBV29-1	TRBJ1-4	SVVWGANEKLF
TRBV11-2	TRBJ2-7	ASSSHGGTRYEQY
TRBV7-2	TRBJ1-5	ASSAGTGFQPQH
TRBV7-9	TRBJ2-5	ASSLVRSIGDQETQY
TRBV9	TRBJ2-3	ASSVSTDTQY
TRBV10-3	TRBJ1-5	AISESGRNNQPQH
TRBV2	TRBJ2-5	ASIRGRSETQY
TRBV20-1	TRBJ1-1	SARLDTEAF
TRBV5-6	TRBJ2-2	ASSLSGELF
TRBV5-1	TRBJ2-1	ASREPGGGNYNEQF
TRBV9	TRBJ2-4	ASSVDGAGRPAIQY
TRBV6-1	TRBJ2-3	ASSEAIATQY
TRBV27	TRBJ1-3	ASSLIGTAGNTIY
TRBV14	TRBJ2-1	ASSQDWASRGEQF
TRBV2	TRBJ1-2	ASTGQGYYGYT
TRBV5-1	TRBJ2-3	ASSYGTSVDTQY
TRBV7-8	TRBJ1-5	ASSLLTLGNQPQH
TRBV10-3	TRBJ2-5	AISESKGHQETQY
TRBV4-3	TRBJ2-7	ASSPTLAAGISLLIQYEQY